Below, 20 T cell receptor beta chains from the same sample are listed, as sequenced in a study of shared clonotypes between healthy human individuals. Using immunoSEQ multiplex PCR, the repertoire was profiled, and TCRdb retains in-frame clones only, with some absent. The top ten clones hold around 0.12% of a sample with around 600,000 clones, about 95% of them seen once. Cells designated naive CD8 were CD45RO-negative and were positively selected for CCR7, with terminally differentiated effector memory CD45RA+ cells excluded. The material sequenced was naive CD8+ T cells sorted from blood. These receptors originate from a young woman in good health.

This chain uses TRBV27 with TRBJ2-3; 11 positions match TRBD2. The CDR3 sequence is 15 residues long. V shed 7 bases, J shed 4 bases, and the junction held 7 bases outside the gene matches. Germline values: CDR1 MNHEY, CDR2 SMNVEV (reference sequence). The DNA of the CDR3 is TGTGCCAGCACTAAACTAGCGGGAGTCCCAGATACGCAGTATTTT. It is translated as CASTKLAGVPDTQYF.

The chain links TRBV27 to TRBJ2-1, with 8 bases fitting TRBD2. CDR3 length: 16 residues. V was pared by 7 bases and J by 5 bases, with 13 bases of the junction left unmatched. Germline CDR1 is MNHEY and CDR2 is SMNVEV (reference sequence). CDR3 in amino acids: CASILTGGGLHNEQFF. Written as DNA, the CDR3 is TGTGCCAGCATCCTAACGGGCGGGGGGCTCCACAATGAGCAGTTCTTC.

The chain combines TRBV6-5 with TRBJ1-1, with TRBD1 matching over 7 bases. The germline V gene encodes CDR1 MNHEY and CDR2 SVGAGI. The ends lost 5 bases at V and 5 bases at J; junction bases unmatched: 2. This CDR3 region has 12 residues. The CDR3: CASSGTVTEAFF. The CDR3 DNA reads as TGTGCCAGCAGTGGGACAGTTACTGAAGCTTTCTTT.

The gene calls are TRBV7-9 and TRBJ2-5; 11 bases agree with TRBD2. Matching the DNA end better, TRBJ2-7 makes the J call doubtful. Germline CDR1 and CDR2: SEHNR and FQNEAQ (reference sequence). CDR3 length: 17 residues. The CDR3 sequence is CASSSRTSGPNSYEQYF. The CDR3 DNA follows: TGTGCCAGCAGCTCGCGGACTAGCGGGCCAAACTCCTACGAGCAGTACTTC.

This chain joins TRBV6-1 and TRBJ1-4; possible D gene TRBD1, 5 bases. Germline V gives CDR1 MNHNS, CDR2 SASEGT. The CDR3 is 13 residues long. Between the trimmed V and J ends, which lost 3 bases and 12 bases, there was a span of 14 bases. The CDR3 here is CASSDFRDAELFF. CDR3 sequence (DNA): TGTGCCAGCAGTGATTTCCGGGACGCTGAACTGTTTTTT.

The gene calls are TRBV11-1 and TRBJ2-5; 7 bases fit TRBD2. The germline V gene has CDR1 SGHAT and CDR2 FQDESV (reference sequence). This CDR3 spans 15 amino acids. With V trimmed by 2 bases and J by 4 bases, 7 bases remained unmatched. CDR3 residues: CASSLTGLGSETQYF. The CDR3 coding sequence is TGTGCCAGCAGCTTAACTGGACTAGGGTCAGAGACCCAGTACTTC. Full variable domain (outside the CDR3, taken from reference TRBV11-1 and TRBJ2-5): EAEVAQSPRYKITEKSQAVAFWCDPISGHATLYWYRQILGQGPELLVQFQDESVVDDSQLPKDRFSAERLKGVDSTLKIQPAELGDSAMYLCASSLTGLGSETQYFGPGTRLLVL.

The chain combines TRBV19 with TRBJ1-3; D unresolved. V was clipped by 2 bases and J by 1 base, with 21 bases between them. This CDR3 has 19 residues. Germline V gene data show CDR1 as LNHDA and CDR2 as SQIVND (reference sequence). This chain's CDR3 is CASSITAFGSAGSGNTIYF. The CDR3 nucleotides are TGTGCCAGTAGTATAACGGCTTTCGGGAGCGCGGGGTCTGGAAACACCATATATTTT.

This chain links TRBV27 with TRBJ2-7, with TRBD2 matching over 9 bases. The CDR3 spans 14 residues. Germline values: CDR1 MNHEY, CDR2 SMNVEV (reference sequence). Losses at the gene ends were 4 bases for V and 0 bases for J; bases not matched to a gene: 1. In DNA, the CDR3 is TGTGCCAGCAGTTATAGCGGGAGCTCCTACGAGCAGTACTTC. It yields the protein CASSYSGSSYEQYF.

The genes are TRBV11-2 and TRBJ2-7; D possibly matches TRBD1 or TRBD2 (6 bases each). Germline V lookup: CDR1 SGHAT, CDR2 FQNNGV. V lost 2 bases and J lost 3, with 8 bases in between. The CDR3 has 13 residues. The CDR3 reads CASSLRGVYEQYF. DNA of the CDR3: TGTGCCAGCAGCTTAAGGGGGGTCTACGAGCAGTACTTC.

The J gene is TRBJ2-5, the V gene TRBV4-1, with 10 bases matching TRBD2. The DNA end is a closer match to TRBJ2-7, so the J assignment may be wrong. CDR1 MGHRA and CDR2 YSYEKL come from the germline V gene. This CDR3 region has 15 residues. The CDR3, as DNA: TGCGCCAGCAGCCTCACGGGACTAGCGCCATACGAGCAGTACTTC. Encoded protein: CASSLTGLAPYEQYF.

The chain recombines TRBV4-1 with TRBJ2-7; D unresolved. V shed 2 bases and J shed 2 bases, with 7 bases lying between them. The CDR3 totals 13 residues. The germline V gene encodes CDR1 MGHRA and CDR2 YSYEKL. CDR3 protein: CASSQTVTYEQYF. The CDR3 DNA sequence: TGCGCCAGCAGCCAAACAGTCACCTACGAGCAGTACTTC.

The chain links TRBV28 to TRBJ2-7, with 8 positions matching TRBD1. Losses at the gene ends were 5 bases for V and 2 bases for J; bases not matched to a gene: 5. The CDR3 contains 14 residues. Germline-derived CDR1 and CDR2 are MDHEN and SYDVKM. In nucleotides, the CDR3 is TGTGCCAGCAGTCGGACAGGGCGCCCCTACGAGCAGTACTTC. Translating it yields CASSRTGRPYEQYF. Based on the CDR3 plus reference TRBV28 and TRBJ2-7, the full variable domain is DVKVTQSSRYLVKRTGEKVFLECVQDMDHENMFWYRQDPGLGLRLIYFSYDVKMKEKGDIPEGYSVSREKKERFSLILESASTNQTSMYLCASSRTGRPYEQYFGPGTRLTVT.

This clone was seen a handful of times. The chain carries TRBV28 and TRBJ2-7; perhaps TRBD2 as D (6 bases). This CDR3 comprises 16 residues. V shed 6 bases and J shed 3 bases, with 21 bases lying between them. From germline, CDR1 is MDHEN and CDR2 SYDVKM. The CDR3 DNA is TGTGCCAGCAGATTTATGGGAGGATCCTTGAACTACGAGCAGTACTTC. Its protein product is CASRFMGGSLNYEQYF.

V and J are TRBV6-6 and TRBJ2-2; perhaps TRBD2 as D (6 bases). The CDR3 spans 15 residues. The germline V gene encodes CDR1 MNHNY and CDR2 SVGAGI (reference sequence). The germline V and J ends were trimmed by 5 bases and 3 bases, with 13 bases remaining between them. The CDR3 coding sequence is TGTGCCAGCAGTCAAGGGACTGAGTACACCGGGGAGCTGTTTTTT. It specifies CASSQGTEYTGELFF.

The chain carries TRBV5-6 and TRBJ1-1, with unresolved D. The CDR3 is made up of 14 amino acids. Germline V lookup: CDR1 SGHDT, CDR2 YYEEEE. V lost 2 bases to trimming and J lost 1 base, with 9 bases between them. CDR3 coding DNA: TGTGCCAGCAGCTTTCCTGGAAAGAACACTGAAGCTTTCTTT. It codes for CASSFPGKNTEAFF.

This chain connects TRBV27 to TRBJ2-3, with TRBD1 as a possible D gene (6 bases). Trimming shortened V by 0 bases and J by 0 bases, and 10 bases separated the two germline ends. The CDR3 is made up of 16 amino acids. Germline V gives CDR1 MNHEY, CDR2 SMNVEV (reference sequence). This CDR3 reads CASSLSGTLSTDTQYF. The CDR3 coding sequence is TGTGCCAGCAGTTTATCGGGGACATTAAGCACAGATACGCAGTATTTT.

V and J are TRBV19 and TRBJ2-5, with D hard to call. The J call may not be correct, given that the DNA end is closer to TRBJ2-7. The CDR3 extends over 12 amino acids. Per the germline V gene, CDR1 is LNHDA and CDR2 is SQIVND (reference sequence). CDR3 sequence reads: CASSIRAYEQYF. CDR3 nucleotide sequence: TGTGCCAGTAGTATTAGAGCCTACGAGCAGTACTTC.

The chain joins TRBV27 to TRBJ2-1, with D perhaps matching TRBD2 (5 bases). The germline V and J ends were trimmed by 4 bases and 2 bases, with 6 bases remaining between them. This CDR3 spans 13 amino acids. Germline loops: CDR1 MNHEY, CDR2 SMNVEV (reference sequence). The CDR3 is CASSYGAYNEQFF. The CDR3, as DNA: TGTGCCAGCAGTTACGGGGCCTACAATGAGCAGTTCTTC.

This sequence joins TRBV18 and TRBJ2-7; no firm D call. Looked up from germline, CDR1 is KGHSH and CDR2 is LQKENI. V lost 3 bases to trimming and J lost 5 bases, with 8 bases between them. The CDR3 contains 12 residues. The CDR3 DNA reads as TGTGCCAGCTCACCTTCAGGCGACGAGCAGTACTTC. As protein: CASSPSGDEQYF.

The rearrangement links TRBV28 to TRBJ1-2; 8 positions match TRBD1. The CDR3 sequence is 13 residues long. The germline CDR1 and CDR2 sequences are MDHEN and SYDVKM. V shed 7 bases, J shed 1 base, and the junction held 2 bases outside the gene matches. CDR3 protein: CASTTGGNYGYTF. The DNA for the CDR3 is TGTGCCAGCACAACAGGGGGTAACTATGGCTACACCTTC.